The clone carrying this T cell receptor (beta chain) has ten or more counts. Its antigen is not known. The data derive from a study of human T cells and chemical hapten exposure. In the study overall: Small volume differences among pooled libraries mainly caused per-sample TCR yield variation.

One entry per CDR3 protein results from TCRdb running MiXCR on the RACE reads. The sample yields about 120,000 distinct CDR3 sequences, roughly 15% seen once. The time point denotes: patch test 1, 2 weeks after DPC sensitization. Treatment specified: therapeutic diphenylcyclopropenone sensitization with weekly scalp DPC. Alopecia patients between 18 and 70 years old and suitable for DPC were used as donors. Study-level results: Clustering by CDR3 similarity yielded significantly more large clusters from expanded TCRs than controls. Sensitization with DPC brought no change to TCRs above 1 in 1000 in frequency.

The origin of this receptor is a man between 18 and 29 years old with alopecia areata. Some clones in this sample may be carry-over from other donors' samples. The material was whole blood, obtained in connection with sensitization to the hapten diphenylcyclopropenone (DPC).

The chain's CDR3 is CASSVQAGSGYTF. Here the CDR3 DNA reads TGTGCCAGCAGCGTACAGGCAGGCTCCGGCTACACCTTC. V is TRBV9 and J is TRBJ1-2; D is unresolved. Germline CDR1 and CDR2: SGDLS and YYNGEE. The CDR3 runs to 13 residues. The V end was cut by 1 base, the J end by 8 bases, with 12 bases between.